Shown below are 3 T cell receptor beta chains from a single sample sequenced in a study of CD8+ T cells in alopecia areata. cDNA prepared by RNA extraction and subsequent reverse transcription served as the template for sequencing. The table came from immunoSEQ multiplex PCR; TCRdb's copy has only in-frame clones and leaves some out. The sample contains some 170,000 clones, approximately 59% of which appear only once. Sample: CD4+ T cells sorted from blood, taken at week 0. These receptors were obtained from a human donor with alopecia areata.

The rearrangement links TRBV9 to TRBJ2-2, with TRBD1 identical over 8 bases. Germline assignment: CDR1 SGDLS and CDR2 YYNGEE. The CDR3 is made up of 15 amino acids. V shed 1 base and J 4 bases; nucleotides not matched to a gene: 3. CDR3 residues: CASSVRTGSTGELFF. The CDR3 coding sequence is TGTGCCAGCAGCGTAAGGACAGGGAGCACCGGGGAGCTGTTTTTT. The full variable domain, completed using reference TRBV9 and TRBJ2-2, is DSGVTQTPKHLITATGQRVTLRCSPRSGDLSVYWYQQSLDQGLQFLIQYYNGEERAKGNILERFSAQQFPDLHSELNLSSLELGDSALYFCASSVRTGSTGELFFGEGSRLTVL.

The chain recombines TRBV6-6 with TRBJ2-3, with a tentative D call TRBD1 (5 bases). Trimming shortened V by 6 bases and J by 6 bases, and 13 bases separated the two germline ends. The CDR3 extends over 13 amino acids. Looked up from germline, CDR1 is MNHNY and CDR2 is SVGAGI (reference sequence). This CDR3 is CASRTYSGDTQYF. The CDR3 DNA sequence: TGTGCCAGCAGGACCTACTCAGGGGATACGCAGTATTTT.

In this sample, this clone turned up many times. J is TRBJ2-2 and V is TRBV19; unclear D gene. CDR1 is LNHDA and CDR2 is SQIVND in the germline V gene (reference sequence). The V end lost 2 bases, the J end lost 4 bases, and 5 bases lay between the germline ends. The CDR3 runs 13 residues. In DNA, the CDR3 is TGTGCCAGTAGTATATCAGGCACCGGGGAGCTGTTTTTT. This sequence encodes CASSISGTGELFF.